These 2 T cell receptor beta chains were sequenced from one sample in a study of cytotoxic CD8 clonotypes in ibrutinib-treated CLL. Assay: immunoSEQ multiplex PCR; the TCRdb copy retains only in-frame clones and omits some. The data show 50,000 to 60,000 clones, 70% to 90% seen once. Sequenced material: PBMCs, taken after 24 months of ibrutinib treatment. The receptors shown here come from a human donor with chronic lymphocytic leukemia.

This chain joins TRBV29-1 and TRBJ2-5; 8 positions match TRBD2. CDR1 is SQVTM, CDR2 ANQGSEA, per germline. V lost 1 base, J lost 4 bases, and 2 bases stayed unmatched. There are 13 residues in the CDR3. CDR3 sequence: CSVEGLAGETQYF. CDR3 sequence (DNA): TGCAGCGTTGAAGGCCTAGCGGGAGAGACCCAGTACTTC. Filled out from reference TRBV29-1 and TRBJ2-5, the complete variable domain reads SAVISQKPSRDICQRGTSLTIQCQVDSQVTMMFWYRQQPGQSLTLIATANQGSEATYESGFVIDKFPISRPNLTFSTLTVSNMSPEDSSIYLCSVEGLAGETQYFGPGTRLLVL.

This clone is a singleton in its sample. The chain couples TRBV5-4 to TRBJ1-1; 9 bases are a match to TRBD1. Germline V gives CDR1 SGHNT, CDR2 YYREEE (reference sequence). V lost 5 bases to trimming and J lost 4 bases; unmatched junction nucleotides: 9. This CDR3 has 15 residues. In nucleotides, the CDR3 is TGTGCCAGCAGTTTTCCGGGACAGGGAGGCACTGAAGCTTTCTTT. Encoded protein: CASSFPGQGGTEAFF.